The present T cell receptor beta chain was sequenced within a study of T cells after yellow fever vaccination (dated by TCRdb to between 2018 and 2020). Broadly, across the study: The SMART-Seq v4 Ultra Low Input RNA kit was used to prepare libraries from fractions with low cell numbers. To follow T-cell clones before and after primary and booster YFV17D yellow fever vaccination, bulk TCR alpha and beta repertoires were sequenced over time. Two healthy male donors, one aged 18 to 30 and one aged 30 to 39 years, were included in the cohort. Blood samples were taken at several timepoints before and after primary and secondary immunization, and bulk PBMC replicates and cell subsets were isolated. The paper's findings and limits, for the study overall: A small fraction of clonotypes appeared in both the CD4 and CD8 compartments, likely as a result of convergent recombination. The study included only two donors, which limits how far the findings can be generalized. FACS-sorted repertoires could contain abundant contaminating clonotypes from the bulk population, so computational filtering was required. The secondary T-cell response was weaker than the primary response but faster, peaking on day 5 instead of day 15. After the booster, most clones that had expanded after primary vaccination were detected again (approximately 96% of CD4 and roughly nine tenths of CD8), suggesting broad maintenance of memory.

Read against the paper, the sample's treatment or condition label means: live attenuated yellow fever vaccine strain. At each blood-draw timepoint, two biological replicates of bulk PBMCs were collected. A standard Ficoll-Paque protocol was used to isolate PBMCs from peripheral blood. TriZol was used to extract RNA from bulk PBMCs, CD4 and CD8 fractions, and dextramer-positive and dextramer-negative fractions. Synthesis of TCR cDNA relied on 5'RACE template switching, a step that introduced a universal primer site along with unique molecular identifiers. Priming for cDNA synthesis came from both the TCR alpha and TCR beta constant segments. Library amplification used two PCR steps, and the second PCR step added sample barcodes and sequencing adapters. Libraries were sequenced on Illumina HiSeq 2500 (2x100 bp) or NovaSeq (2x150 bp). From the authors' description of their analysis: MIGEC handled demultiplexing of reads and collapsing into UMI consensus sequences, while MiXCR performed V(D)J alignment. Vaccine-responding clonotypes were identified with edgeR using replicate PBMC samples, with FDR below 0.01 and a log2 fold change above 5 up to day 15 being required. Each bulk clonotype received a CD4 or CD8 identity based on whether the sequenced CD4 or CD8 repertoire contained that clonotype at higher abundance. TCRdb reprocessed the public reads (quality trimming at Q25 with fastp, clone calling with MiXCR) and kept in-frame beta chains. Entries that share a CDR3 protein sequence are merged under the most common genes and DNA. The V and J calls shown here were made by TCRdb, not taken from the authors' results. The sample yields 300,000 to 400,000 distinct CDR3 sequences; about 8.3% were counted once. The ten largest account for 17% of the sample.

Its CDR3 holds 14 amino acids, cysteine through phenylalanine. Only the CDR3 DNA stays, 42 bases, in frame from base 1. V is reduced by 5 bases and J by 4 bases, leaving a spacing of 14 bases between them. CDR1 and CDR2 are read off the germline V gene as SGHTA and FQGNSA. About this clonotype itself: The antigen it binds to is not known. No per-base quality is available; no much larger clone lies one base away.

The receptor's source is a man aged 18 to 30 who received the YFV17D yellow fever vaccine. The chain couples TRBV7-2 to TRBJ2-5; a tentative D call is TRBD2 (6 bases match). The sequencing used PBMCs, collected 35 to 50 days after the first yellow fever vaccination. The nucleotide sequence reads TGTGCCAGCAGCGGAGGGGTGACCCGAGAGACCCAGTACTTC. Its protein product is CASSGGVTRETQYF.